The next 5 T cell receptor beta chains were all read from a single sample in a study of OX40 agonist ivuxolimab in advanced cancers. The method was immunoSEQ multiplex PCR; TCRdb's version includes in-frame clones alone and lacks a portion of them. The sample shows roughly 81,000 clones, approximately 85% of them seen only once. This sample comprised CD4+ or CD8+ T cells sorted from blood, obtained in a trial of the OX40 agonist ivuxolimab. All receptors come from an adult with an advanced solid tumor such as melanoma, head and neck, liver or kidney cancer.

This chain joins TRBV9 and TRBJ1-1, with unresolved D. CDR1 is SGDLS, CDR2 YYNGEE, per germline. The CDR3 totals 15 residues. Trimming stripped 3 bases from V and 1 base from J, with 13 bases between. This chain's CDR3 is CASSEGVAGNTEAFF. For the CDR3, the DNA is TGTGCCAGCAGCGAGGGAGTGGCGGGGAACACTGAAGCTTTCTTT.

CDR3 amino acids: CASSSLGGGGSGYTF. CDR3 sequence (DNA): TGTGCCAGCAGCTCCCTAGGGGGCGGAGGGAGCGGCTACACCTTC. This rearrangement joins TRBV9 to TRBJ1-2; 7 bases agree with TRBD1. The CDR3 has 15 amino acids. Unmatched junction bases numbered 14, after V lost 4 bases and J lost 8 bases. CDR1 is SGDLS and CDR2 is YYNGEE in the germline V gene.

A few counts support this clone. This chain joins TRBV6-5 and TRBJ1-3; D gene ambiguous. V shed 4 bases and J shed 6 bases, with 10 bases lying between them. CDR1 and CDR2 from the germline V gene are MNHEY and SVGAGI. The CDR3 consists of 13 residues. CDR3 loop: CASSSREANTIYF. The CDR3 DNA sequence: TGTGCCAGCAGTTCGAGGGAGGCAAACACCATATATTTT.

The chain recombines TRBV18 with TRBJ1-2; no definite D call. Deletions cut 3 bases from V and 5 bases from J, with 13 bases between. The length of the CDR3 is 14 residues. Per germline, CDR1 KGHSH and CDR2 LQKENI. In DNA, the CDR3 is TGTGCCAGCTCACCCCCCCTTTTCGGGTATGGCTACACCTTC. The encoded protein is CASSPPLFGYGYTF.

The chain combines TRBV7-2 with TRBJ2-7; 8 nucleotides match TRBD2. This CDR3 contains 19 residues. Looked up from germline, CDR1 is SGHTA and CDR2 is FQGNSA. V trimming: 1 base; J trimming: 2 bases; junction bases outside the gene matches: 16. The CDR3 DNA is TGTGCCAGCAGCTTAGGCCCCGCGGGTTTAGCGGGGATTACCTACGAGCAGTACTTC. It codes for CASSLGPAGLAGITYEQYF.